The present T cell receptor (beta chain) was sequenced within a study of blood T cell repertoires in COVID-19. About the research overall: Spain, Italy and the United States supplied samples that represented acute and convalescent COVID-19. The analysed material was cDNA or gDNA that came from T cells, B-cell-depleted T cells, or PBMCs.

This CDR3 comprises 17 residues. Clones were read by immunoSEQ multiplex PCR, and TCRdb kept only the in-frame ones, dropping some. The sample lists tens of thousands of clones, 80% to 90% occurring once. The chain links TRBV21-1 to TRBJ2-4; TRBD2 was called by the table and not checked on the DNA. TRBV21-1 is termed a pseudogene. This receptor was obtained from a human donor in a cohort sampled during active COVID-19. The specimen sequenced was peripheral blood. Here the CDR3 DNA reads TGTGCCAGCAGCCGGTTAGCGGGAGGGCGGGCCAAAAACATTCAGTACTTC. This sequence encodes CASSRLAGGRAKNIQYF.